The T cell receptor beta chain under discussion was sequenced for a study of breast tumors, draining lymph nodes, adjacent tissues. Trimming removed 0 bases from V and 8 bases from J; junction bases left unmatched: 6. Germline V gene data show CDR1 as MNHEY and CDR2 as SVGEGT. The CDR3 is made up of 15 amino acids. TCRdb called the multiplex PCR reads again in MiXCR, with one record for every CDR3 protein. The table includes 200,000 to 250,000 distinct CDR3 sequences, about 30% detected once. Samples came from axillary lymph nodes draining the breast cancer. The rearrangement joins TRBV6-2 or TRBV6-3 to TRBJ2-1, with 8 positions matching TRBD1. The receptor comes from a female donor with breast cancer. Some clones in this sample may be carry-over from other donors' samples. The material sequenced was axillary lymph node tissue. As DNA, the CDR3 is TGTGCCAGCAGTTACTCAAGGCAGGGGGCCTATGAGCAGTTCTTC. Its translation: CASSYSRQGAYEQFF.